Presented here are 19 T cell receptor beta chains from one specimen sequenced in a study of shared clonotypes between healthy human individuals (dated by TCRdb to 2018 to 2021). For the CD8 naive samples, CD45RO-negative cells were positively selected for CCR7, yielding a CD45RA+CCR7+ population from which TemRA cells were excluded. The receptor library was made with the immunoSEQ multiplex PCR assay. TCRdb took this table from immuneACCESS and kept in-frame rearrangements with V and J called. Such tables lack part of the clones; where checked against another copy, unresolved V genes explain under half of the gap, and the rest is unexplained. The table for this sample lists more than 2 million clones; around 93% of them were counted only once. More than 1.5% of the sample rests with the top ten. The source material was naive CD8+ T cells from PBMCs. The cell subset or site label here, explained by the study, means: CD45RA+CCR7+. All receptors derive from a man aged 18-30 years in good health. Some clones in this sample may be carry-over from other donors' samples.

The chain has TRBV19 and TRBJ1-2, with a possible D match to TRBD1 (5 bases). CDR3 length equals 15 residues. With 5 bases removed from V and 0 bases from J, the gap between germline ends came to 13 bases. Germline V gives CDR1 LNHDA, CDR2 SQIVND (reference sequence). The CDR3 bases are TGTGCCAGTAGTTGGGTAGGGACTCCTAACTATGGCTACACCTTC. Translated: CASSWVGTPNYGYTF.

This rearrangement joins TRBV11-2 to TRBJ2-1, with TRBD2 matching 8 bases. Trimming removed 5 bases from V and 7 bases from J; junction bases left unmatched: 19. CDR3 size: 18 residues. The V gene's germline CDR1 is SGHAT and CDR2 FQNNGV. DNA for the CDR3: TGTGCCAGCAGCGGGCGCTTGCGGGAGGCCCAAATGGGAAATGAGCAGTTCTTC. As protein: CASSGRLREAQMGNEQFF.

The chain links TRBV5-1 to TRBJ2-4, with a possible D match to TRBD2 (6 bases). The CDR3 spans 17 residues. From germline, CDR1 is SGHRS and CDR2 YFSETQ. With 4 bases removed from V and 0 bases from J, the gap between germline ends came to 17 bases. The CDR3 DNA reads as TGCGCCAGCAGCCCACCGGGACCGGAGGGAGCCAAAAACATTCAGTACTTC. Translating gives CASSPPGPEGAKNIQYF.

The V gene is TRBV10-2, the J gene TRBJ1-2; 10 bases line up with TRBD1. The CDR3 length is 13 residues. Germline V gene data show CDR1 as WSHSY and CDR2 as SAAADI. V lost 6 bases, J lost 5 bases, and 3 bases stayed unmatched. The CDR3 reads CASSTDRGYGYTF. For the CDR3, the DNA is TGCGCCAGCAGCACGGACAGGGGGTATGGCTACACCTTC.

The chain is built from TRBV29-1 and TRBJ2-2; D uncertain. CDR1 and CDR2 (germline): SQVTM, ANQGSEA. The germline V and J ends were trimmed by 4 bases and 5 bases, with 8 bases remaining between them. CDR3 length: 12 amino acids. DNA for the CDR3: TGCAGCGTTGGAGTTGATACCGGGGAGCTGTTTTTT. Amino acids: CSVGVDTGELFF.

This sequence joins TRBV19 and TRBJ1-4; 9 nucleotides line up with TRBD1. Germline-derived CDR1 and CDR2 are LNHDA and SQIVND (reference sequence). This CDR3 has 15 residues. Trimming at V came to 5 bases and at J to 4 bases, leaving 5 bases not matched to a gene. This CDR3 reads CASSDHRGRNEKLFF. CDR3 in DNA: TGTGCCAGTAGTGACCACAGGGGGCGTAATGAAAAACTGTTTTTT.

The chain carries TRBV7-9 and TRBJ2-7, with D perhaps assigned TRBD1 or TRBD2 (5 bases each). With 3 bases removed from V and 3 bases from J, the gap between germline ends came to 15 bases. Germline V gene sequence: CDR1 SEHNR, CDR2 FQNEAQ (reference sequence). CDR3 size: 15 residues. The CDR3 DNA sequence: TGTGCCAGCAGCTTCCCGGGGCAGGGAAACTACGAGCAGTACTTC. Translated: CASSFPGQGNYEQYF.

The chain links TRBV7-2 to TRBJ2-5; no clear D gene. The CDR3 runs to 17 residues. With 4 bases removed from V and 0 bases from J, the gap between germline ends came to 18 bases. CDR1 and CDR2 from the germline V gene are SGHTA and FQGNSA. The CDR3 bases are TGTGCCAGCAGCTCCGGGCGCGGCAGACGAAACCAAGAGACCCAGTACTTC. Translating it yields CASSSGRGRRNQETQYF.

About this clone: The same CDR3 is also encoded by other DNA sequences in this sample. The rearrangement uses TRBV18 and TRBJ2-7; 7 bases fit TRBD1. The CDR3 has 13 amino acids. Trimming removed 3 bases from V and 4 bases from J; junction bases left unmatched: 3. Germline CDR1 is KGHSH and CDR2 is LQKENI. The CDR3 region is CASSPGQIYEQYF. CDR3 nucleotide sequence: TGTGCCAGCTCACCGGGACAGATTTACGAGCAGTACTTC.

For the CDR3, the DNA is TGTGCCAGCAGCGCCTCATCGGGGGTCACAGATACGCAGTATTTT. It codes for CASSASSGVTDTQYF. V is TRBV9 and J is TRBJ2-3, with D perhaps TRBD2 (6 bases). Trimming took 3 bases from V and 2 from J, leaving 13 bases between them. The CDR3 is made up of 15 amino acids. Germline V lookup: CDR1 SGDLS, CDR2 YYNGEE.

This chain connects TRBV5-6 to TRBJ2-7; TRBD2 matches 8 bases. V lost 4 bases, J lost 2 bases, and 11 bases stayed unmatched. Germline CDR1 and CDR2: SGHDT and YYEEEE. The CDR3 covers 16 residues. The CDR3 sequence is CASSLGPSGGTYEQYF. The CDR3 DNA is TGTGCCAGCAGCCTGGGCCCCAGCGGGGGCACCTACGAGCAGTACTTC.

The chain uses TRBV29-1 and TRBJ2-5, with a weak D call TRBD2 (6 bases). The J call may be faulty, since TRBJ2-7 better matches the DNA end. CDR3 length: 11 residues. CDR1 and CDR2 from the germline V gene are SQVTM and ANQGSEA. The chain's CDR3 is CSGWGDYEQYF. The CDR3 region has the DNA TGCAGCGGATGGGGGGACTACGAGCAGTACTTC.

The J gene is TRBJ2-7, the V gene TRBV28; the match to TRBD1 covers 9 bases. The germline V gene has CDR1 MDHEN and CDR2 SYDVKM. The CDR3 contains 15 residues. V was pared by 2 bases and J by 6 bases, with 8 bases of the junction left unmatched. CDR3 nucleotides: TGTGCCAGCAGTTTACTGGGACAGGGTTCGGTCGAGCAGTACTTC. Its protein is CASSLLGQGSVEQYF.

V is TRBV27 and J is TRBJ2-7; no clear D. Trimming shortened V by 0 bases and J by 2 bases, and 11 bases separated the two germline ends. The CDR3 covers 15 residues. Per germline, CDR1 MNHEY and CDR2 SMNVEV (reference sequence). CDR3 loop: CASSLSKYRAYEQYF. The DNA of the CDR3 is TGTGCCAGCAGTTTATCGAAGTACAGAGCCTACGAGCAGTACTTC.

The chain links TRBV9 to TRBJ2-7, with unresolved D. With 3 bases removed from V and 0 bases from J, the gap between germline ends came to 16 bases. The CDR3 sequence is 16 residues long. The V gene's germline CDR1 is SGDLS and CDR2 YYNGEE. CDR3 sequence (DNA): TGTGCCAGCAGCGCACTTCCTTCTTCCAGCTCCTACGAGCAGTACTTC. This sequence encodes CASSALPSSSSYEQYF.

The chain employs TRBV15 and TRBJ2-3; 7 nucleotides line up with TRBD2. Trimming at V came to 5 bases and at J to 1 base, leaving 6 bases not matched to a gene. CDR1 LNHNV and CDR2 YYDKDF come from the germline V gene (reference sequence). This CDR3 comprises 15 residues. The CDR3 region has the DNA TGTGCCACCAGCCCCCGCGGGAGTGGCACAGATACGCAGTATTTT. Amino acids: CATSPRGSGTDTQYF.

This clone was counted a single time. V gene TRBV5-4 combines with J gene TRBJ2-7, with D perhaps matching TRBD1 (6 bases). The CDR3 sequence is 14 residues long. CDR1 is SGHNT and CDR2 is YYREEE in the germline V gene (reference sequence). Between the trimmed V and J ends, which lost 4 bases and 5 bases, there was a span of 16 bases. CDR3 coding DNA: TGTGCCAGCAGCCGCTATACAGGGAAGGACGAGCAGTACTTC. Translation gives CASSRYTGKDEQYF.

V gene TRBV7-6 combines with J gene TRBJ1-1, with TRBD1 matching over 8 bases. The CDR3 length is 15 residues. Trimming removed 5 bases from V and 3 bases from J; junction bases left unmatched: 8. Germline-derived CDR1 and CDR2 are SGHVS and FNYEAQ. This chain's CDR3 is CASSAGRGRDTEAFF. Written as DNA, the CDR3 is TGTGCCAGCAGCGCGGGCAGGGGGCGGGACACTGAAGCTTTCTTT.

The gene calls are TRBV5-6 and TRBJ2-7; 9 positions match TRBD1. Germline V gene data show CDR1 as SGHDT and CDR2 as YYEEEE. The CDR3 runs to 16 residues. The V and J ends lost 4 bases and 2 bases, in that order; junction bases with no gene match: 10. CDR3 amino acids: CASSQEDRGWPYEQYF. CDR3 DNA: TGTGCCAGCAGCCAGGAGGACAGGGGTTGGCCCTACGAGCAGTACTTC.